The source of this TCR beta chain is a study of blood T cell repertoires in COVID-19. Looking at the study overall: The study drew acute and convalescent COVID-19 samples from the United States, Italy and Spain. T cells, B-cell-depleted T cells, or PBMCs provided the cDNA or gDNA that served as material.

The CDR3 totals 15 residues. CDR1 is MGHRA and CDR2 is YSYEKL in the germline V gene. V shed 3 bases and J 9 bases; nucleotides not matched to a gene: 10. The repertoire was sequenced with immunoSEQ multiplex PCR; TCRdb's copy has only in-frame clones and lacks some. The table has 100,000 to 150,000 clones, roughly 90% seen once. Sequences were obtained from peripheral blood. The chain employs TRBV4-1 and TRBJ2-1; 8 bases line up with TRBD2. This clonotype originated in a man aged 45-65 years with COVID-19, enrolled during active disease. CDR3 coding DNA: TGCGCCAGCAGCCAGCCGGGACTAGTTCATGTTGAGCAGTTCTTC. This translates into CASSQPGLVHVEQFF.